Given below is one TCR beta chain in context. The antigen is unknown. Assay used: immunoSEQ multiplex PCR; TCRdb lists only in-frame clones, some missing. The table lists about 110,000 clones, 88% of them singletons. V lost 9 bases to trimming and J lost 3 bases; unmatched junction nucleotides: 13. This CDR3 region has 15 residues. Germline CDR1 SGDLS, CDR2 YYNGEE. The record originates from a study of cytomegalovirus exposure and HLA in healthy donors. Whole-study results and caveats: The listing of 150 to 200 TCR beta chains classed them as cytomegalovirus-associated. Reportedly, cytomegalovirus status was diagnosed with high sensitivity and specificity.

The sample was PBMCs. J is TRBJ2-7 and V is TRBV9; 9 bases are shared with TRBD1. The receptor was derived from a woman between 18 and 29 years old in good health and CMV-seronegative. CDR3 coding DNA: TGTGCCACCCAAAGAAGGGGACAGGGAGTCTACGAGCAGTACTTC. Amino acids: CATQRRGQGVYEQYF. The variable domain in full, completed from reference TRBV9 and TRBJ2-7, reads DSGVTQTPKHLITATGQRVTLRCSPRSGDLSVYWYQQSLDQGLQFLIQYYNGEERAKGNILERFSAQQFPDLHSELNLSSLELGDSALYFCATQRRGQGVYEQYFGPGTRLTVT.